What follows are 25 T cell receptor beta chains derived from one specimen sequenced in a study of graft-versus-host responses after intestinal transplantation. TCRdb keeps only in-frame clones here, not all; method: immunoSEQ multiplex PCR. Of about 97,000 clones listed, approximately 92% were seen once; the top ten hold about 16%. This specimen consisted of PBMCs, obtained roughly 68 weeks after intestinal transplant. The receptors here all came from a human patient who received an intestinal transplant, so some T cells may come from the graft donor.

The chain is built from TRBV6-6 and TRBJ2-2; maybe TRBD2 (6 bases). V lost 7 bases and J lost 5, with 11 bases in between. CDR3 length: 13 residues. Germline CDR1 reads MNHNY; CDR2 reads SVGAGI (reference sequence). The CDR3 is CASTTGDTGELFF. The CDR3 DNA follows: TGTGCCAGCACCACGGGGGATACCGGGGAGCTGTTTTTT.

The CDR3 nucleotides read TGTGCCAGCAGTCCACCCCACTTGAACACTGAAGCTTTCTTT. Residues: CASSPPHLNTEAFF. V and J are TRBV6-6 and TRBJ1-1; D unresolved. The V and J ends lost 5 bases and 0 bases respectively, with 10 bases between them. CDR1 is MNHNY, CDR2 SVGAGI, per germline (reference sequence). The CDR3 length is 14 residues.

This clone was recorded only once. The CDR3 sequence is CASSYGMEGSGNTIYF. DNA of the CDR3: TGTGCCAGCTCATATGGGATGGAGGGCTCTGGAAACACCATATATTTT. This chain connects TRBV18 to TRBJ1-3; no clear D. In germline, CDR1 is KGHSH, CDR2 LQKENI. Trimming took off 5 bases at V and 0 bases at J, with 14 bases between the two ends. CDR3 size: 16 residues. The whole variable domain, filled in from reference TRBV18 and TRBJ1-3, reads NAGVMQNPRHLVRRRGQEARLRCSPMKGHSHVYWYRQLPEEGLKFMVYLQKENIIDESGMPKERFSAEFPKEGPSILRIQQVVRGDSAAYFCASSYGMEGSGNTIYFGEGSWLTVV.

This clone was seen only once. The CDR3 is CASSVAGTLGNEQFF. For the CDR3, the DNA is TGTGCCAGCAGCGTAGCCGGGACTCTAGGGAATGAGCAGTTCTTC. The chain carries TRBV9 and TRBJ2-1; TRBD2 might be the D (6 bases). The CDR3 contains 15 residues. Germline V gene data show CDR1 as SGDLS and CDR2 as YYNGEE. V was shortened by 0 bases and J by 7 bases, with 14 bases between the two germline ends.

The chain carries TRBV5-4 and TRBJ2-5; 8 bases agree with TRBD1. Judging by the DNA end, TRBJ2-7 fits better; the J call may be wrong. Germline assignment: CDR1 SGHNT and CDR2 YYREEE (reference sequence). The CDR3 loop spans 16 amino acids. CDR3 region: CASSFWDGQGCHEQYF. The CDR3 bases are TGTGCCAGCAGCTTCTGGGACGGACAGGGCTGCCACGAGCAGTACTTC.

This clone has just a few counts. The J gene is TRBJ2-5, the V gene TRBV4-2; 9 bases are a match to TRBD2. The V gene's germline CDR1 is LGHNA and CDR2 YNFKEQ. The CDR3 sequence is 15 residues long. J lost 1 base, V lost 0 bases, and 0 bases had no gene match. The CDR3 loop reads CASSQERGGQETQYF. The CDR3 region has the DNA TGTGCCAGCAGCCAAGAGCGGGGGGGCCAAGAGACCCAGTACTTC.

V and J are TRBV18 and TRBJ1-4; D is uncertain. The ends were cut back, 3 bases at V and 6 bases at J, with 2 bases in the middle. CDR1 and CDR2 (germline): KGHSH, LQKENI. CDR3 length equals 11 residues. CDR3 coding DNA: TGTGCCAGCTCACCCGATGAAAAACTGTTTTTT. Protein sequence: CASSPDEKLFF.

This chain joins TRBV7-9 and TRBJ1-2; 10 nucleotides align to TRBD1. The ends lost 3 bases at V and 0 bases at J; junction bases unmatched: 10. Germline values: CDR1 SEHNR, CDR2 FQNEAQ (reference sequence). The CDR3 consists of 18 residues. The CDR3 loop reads CASSFLGDRGFSNYGYTF. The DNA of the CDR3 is TGTGCCAGCAGCTTCCTCGGGGACAGGGGATTTTCTAACTATGGCTACACCTTC.

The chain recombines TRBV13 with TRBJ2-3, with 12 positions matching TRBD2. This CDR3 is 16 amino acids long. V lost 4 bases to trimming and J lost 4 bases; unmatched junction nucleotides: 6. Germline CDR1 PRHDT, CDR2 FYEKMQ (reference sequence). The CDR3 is CASSSKTSGGADTQYF. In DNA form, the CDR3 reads TGTGCCAGCAGCTCGAAGACTAGCGGGGGCGCAGATACGCAGTATTTT.

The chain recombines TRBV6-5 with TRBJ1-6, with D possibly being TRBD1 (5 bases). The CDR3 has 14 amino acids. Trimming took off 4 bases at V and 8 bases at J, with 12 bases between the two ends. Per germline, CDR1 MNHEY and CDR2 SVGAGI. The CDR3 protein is CASSWDAVYSPLHF. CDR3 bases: TGTGCCAGCAGTTGGGACGCTGTGTATTCACCCCTCCACTTT.

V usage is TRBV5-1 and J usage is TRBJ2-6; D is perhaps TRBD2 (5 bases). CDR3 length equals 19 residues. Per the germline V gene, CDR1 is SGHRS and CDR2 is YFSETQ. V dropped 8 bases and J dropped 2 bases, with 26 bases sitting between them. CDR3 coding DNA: TGCGCCAGAGGGAGAAACGACGAGGCAGAAAGGGCTGGGGCCAACGTCCTGACTTTC. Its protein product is CARGRNDEAERAGANVLTF.

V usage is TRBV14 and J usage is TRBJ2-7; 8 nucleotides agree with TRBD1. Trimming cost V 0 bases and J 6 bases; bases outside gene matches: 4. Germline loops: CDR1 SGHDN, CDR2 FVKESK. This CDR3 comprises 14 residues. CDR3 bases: TGTGCCAGCAGCCAAGATTGGGGGACAGGCGAGCAGTACTTC. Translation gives CASSQDWGTGEQYF.

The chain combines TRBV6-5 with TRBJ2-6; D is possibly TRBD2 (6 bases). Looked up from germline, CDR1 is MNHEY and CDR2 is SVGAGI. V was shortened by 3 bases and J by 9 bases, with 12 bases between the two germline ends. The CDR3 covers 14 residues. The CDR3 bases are TGTGCCAGCAGTTATTTCCAGGAGGGCAACGTCCTGACTTTC. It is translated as CASSYFQEGNVLTF.

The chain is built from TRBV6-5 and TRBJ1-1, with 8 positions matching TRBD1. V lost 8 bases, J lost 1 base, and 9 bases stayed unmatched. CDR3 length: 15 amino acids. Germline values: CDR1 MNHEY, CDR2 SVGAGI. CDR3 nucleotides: TGTGCCAGCGCCCAGGGGGCAACGGGGAACACTGAAGCTTTCTTT. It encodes CASAQGATGNTEAFF.

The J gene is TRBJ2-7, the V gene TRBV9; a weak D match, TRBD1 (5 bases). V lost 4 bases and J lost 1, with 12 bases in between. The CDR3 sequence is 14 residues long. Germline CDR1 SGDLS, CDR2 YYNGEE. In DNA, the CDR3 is TGTGCCAGCAGCCCGTGGGGCGGATCCTACGAGCAGTACTTC. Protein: CASSPWGGSYEQYF.

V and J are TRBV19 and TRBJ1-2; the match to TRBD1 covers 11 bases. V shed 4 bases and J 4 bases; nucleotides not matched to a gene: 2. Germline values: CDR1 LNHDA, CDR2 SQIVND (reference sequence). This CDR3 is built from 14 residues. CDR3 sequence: CASSTGTGGYGYTF. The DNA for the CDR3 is TGTGCCAGTAGTACCGGGACAGGGGGCTATGGCTACACCTTC.

The CDR3 sequence: CASSLQGNHEQYF. For the CDR3, the DNA is TGTGCCAGCAGCCTACAGGGGAACCACGAGCAGTACTTC. This chain connects TRBV6-5 to TRBJ2-7; 7 nucleotides line up with TRBD1. CDR1 is MNHEY and CDR2 is SVGAGI in the germline V gene. The CDR3 is 13 amino acids. Trimming at V came to 6 bases and at J to 5 bases, leaving 7 bases not matched to a gene.

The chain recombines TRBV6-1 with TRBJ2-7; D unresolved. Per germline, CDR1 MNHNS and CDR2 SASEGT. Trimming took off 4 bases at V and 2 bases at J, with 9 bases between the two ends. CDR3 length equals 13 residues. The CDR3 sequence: CASSALVPYEQYF. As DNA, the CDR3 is TGTGCCAGCAGTGCTCTTGTCCCCTACGAGCAGTACTTC.

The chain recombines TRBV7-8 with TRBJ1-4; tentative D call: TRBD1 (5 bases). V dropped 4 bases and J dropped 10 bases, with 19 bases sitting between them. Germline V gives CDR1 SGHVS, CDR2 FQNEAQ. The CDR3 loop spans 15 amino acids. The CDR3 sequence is CASSSTLGRGGKLFF. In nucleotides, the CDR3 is TGTGCCAGCAGCTCAACCTTAGGGCGGGGGGGAAAACTGTTTTTT.

CDR3 DNA sequence: TGTGCCAGCAGCTCGGACGGCAGGGGGCTGGCTCGGTACTTC. Its translation: CASSSDGRGLARYF. This sequence joins TRBV7-9 and TRBJ2-7, with 8 positions matching TRBD1. With 4 bases clipped from V and 12 bases from J, the junction kept 14 bases outside the gene matches. The germline gives CDR1 SEHNR, CDR2 FQNEAQ (reference sequence). CDR3 size: 14 residues.

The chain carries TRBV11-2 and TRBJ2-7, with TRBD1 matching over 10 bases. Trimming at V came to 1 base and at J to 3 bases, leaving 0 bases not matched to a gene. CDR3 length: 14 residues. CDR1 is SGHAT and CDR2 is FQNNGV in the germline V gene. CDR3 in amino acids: CASSLGTGGYEQYF. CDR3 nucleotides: TGTGCCAGCAGCTTAGGGACAGGGGGCTACGAGCAGTACTTC.

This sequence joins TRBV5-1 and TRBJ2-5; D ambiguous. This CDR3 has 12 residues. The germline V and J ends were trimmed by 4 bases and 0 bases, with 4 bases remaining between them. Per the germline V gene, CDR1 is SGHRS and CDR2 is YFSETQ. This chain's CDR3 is CASSTDQETQYF. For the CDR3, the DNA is TGCGCCAGCAGCACAGACCAAGAGACCCAGTACTTC.

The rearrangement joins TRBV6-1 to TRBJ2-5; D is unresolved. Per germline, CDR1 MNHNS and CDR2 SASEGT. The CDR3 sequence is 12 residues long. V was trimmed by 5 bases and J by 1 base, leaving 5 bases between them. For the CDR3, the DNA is TGTGCCAGCAGTCAAACCCAAGAGACCCAGTACTTC. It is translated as CASSQTQETQYF.

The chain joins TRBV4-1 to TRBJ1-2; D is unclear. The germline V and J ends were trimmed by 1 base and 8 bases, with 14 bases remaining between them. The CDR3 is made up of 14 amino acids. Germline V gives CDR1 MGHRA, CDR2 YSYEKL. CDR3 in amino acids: CASSQVWETHGYTF. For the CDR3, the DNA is TGCGCCAGCAGCCAAGTATGGGAGACGCACGGCTACACCTTC.

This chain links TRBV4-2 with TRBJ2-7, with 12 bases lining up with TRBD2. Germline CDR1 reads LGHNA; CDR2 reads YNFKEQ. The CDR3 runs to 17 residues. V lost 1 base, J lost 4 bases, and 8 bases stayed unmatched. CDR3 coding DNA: TGTGCCAGCAGCCAAGGTCCTAGCGGGGGGGCTGTGTACGAGCAGTACTTC. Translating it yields CASSQGPSGGAVYEQYF.